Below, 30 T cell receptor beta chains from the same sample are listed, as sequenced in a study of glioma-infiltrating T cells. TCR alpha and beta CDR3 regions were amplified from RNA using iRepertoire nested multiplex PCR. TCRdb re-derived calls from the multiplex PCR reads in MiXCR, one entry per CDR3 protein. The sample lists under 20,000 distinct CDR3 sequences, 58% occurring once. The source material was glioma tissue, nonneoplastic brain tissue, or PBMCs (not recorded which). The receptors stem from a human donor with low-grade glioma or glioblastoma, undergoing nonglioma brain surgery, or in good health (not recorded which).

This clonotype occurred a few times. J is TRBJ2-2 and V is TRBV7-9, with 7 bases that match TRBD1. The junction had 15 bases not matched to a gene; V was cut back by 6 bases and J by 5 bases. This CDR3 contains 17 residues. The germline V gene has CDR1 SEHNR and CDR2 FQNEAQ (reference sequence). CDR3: CASRSPPTGVPTGELFF. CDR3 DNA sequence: TGTGCCAGCAGATCCCCCCCCACAGGGGTACCAACCGGGGAGCTGTTTTTT.

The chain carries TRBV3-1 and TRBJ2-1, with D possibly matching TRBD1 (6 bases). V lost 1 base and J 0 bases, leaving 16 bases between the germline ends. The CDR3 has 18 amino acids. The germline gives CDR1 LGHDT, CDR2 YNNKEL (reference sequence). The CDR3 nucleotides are TGTGCCAGCAGCCAAGGTGTCCCTGGGACAAGCTCCTACAATGAGCAGTTCTTC. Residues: CASSQGVPGTSSYNEQFF.

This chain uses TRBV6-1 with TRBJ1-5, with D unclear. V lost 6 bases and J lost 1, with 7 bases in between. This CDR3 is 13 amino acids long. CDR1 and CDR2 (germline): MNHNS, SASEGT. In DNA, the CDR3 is TGTGCCAGCAGGAGTTCGAGCAATCAGCCCCAGCATTTT. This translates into CASRSSSNQPQHF.

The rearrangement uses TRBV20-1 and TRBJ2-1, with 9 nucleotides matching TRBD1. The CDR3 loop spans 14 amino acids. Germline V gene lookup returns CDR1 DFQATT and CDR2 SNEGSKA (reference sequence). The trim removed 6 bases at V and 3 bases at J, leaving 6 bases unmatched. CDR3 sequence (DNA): TGCAGTGCCGGAGACAGGGGGATCTACAATGAGCAGTTCTTC. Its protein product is CSAGDRGIYNEQFF.

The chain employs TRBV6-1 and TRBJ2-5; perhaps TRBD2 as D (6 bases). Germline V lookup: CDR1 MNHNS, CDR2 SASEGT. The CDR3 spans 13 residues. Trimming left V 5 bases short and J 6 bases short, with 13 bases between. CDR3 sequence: CASSNRGRKTQYF. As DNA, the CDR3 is TGTGCCAGCAGTAATAGAGGGAGGAAGACCCAGTACTTC.

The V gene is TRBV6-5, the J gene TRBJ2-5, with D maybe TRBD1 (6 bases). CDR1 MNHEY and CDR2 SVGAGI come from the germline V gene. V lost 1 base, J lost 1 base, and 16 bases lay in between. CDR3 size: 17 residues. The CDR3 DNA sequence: TGTGCCAGCAGTTACTTTTCCCCGGGACACTTCCAAGAGACCCAGTACTTC. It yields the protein CASSYFSPGHFQETQYF.

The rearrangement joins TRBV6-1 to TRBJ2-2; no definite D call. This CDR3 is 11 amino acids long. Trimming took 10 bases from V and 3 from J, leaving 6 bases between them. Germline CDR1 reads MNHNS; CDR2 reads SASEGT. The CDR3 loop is CATEDTGELFF. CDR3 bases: TGTGCCACCGAGGACACCGGGGAGCTGTTTTTT.

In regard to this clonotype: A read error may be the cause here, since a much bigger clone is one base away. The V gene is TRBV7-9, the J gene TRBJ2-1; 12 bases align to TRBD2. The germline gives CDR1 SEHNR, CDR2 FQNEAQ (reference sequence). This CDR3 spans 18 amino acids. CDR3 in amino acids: CASSYYTSSGRAYNGQFF. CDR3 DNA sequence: TGTGCCAGCAGCTACTACACCTCTAGCGGGAGGGCCTACAATGGGCAGTTCTTC.

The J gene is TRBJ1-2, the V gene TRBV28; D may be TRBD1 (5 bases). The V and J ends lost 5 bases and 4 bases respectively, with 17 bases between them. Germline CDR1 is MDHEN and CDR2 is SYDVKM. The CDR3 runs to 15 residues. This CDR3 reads CASSPSLGVRYGYTF. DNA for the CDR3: TGTGCCAGCAGTCCGAGTTTAGGGGTTCGCTATGGCTACACCTTC.

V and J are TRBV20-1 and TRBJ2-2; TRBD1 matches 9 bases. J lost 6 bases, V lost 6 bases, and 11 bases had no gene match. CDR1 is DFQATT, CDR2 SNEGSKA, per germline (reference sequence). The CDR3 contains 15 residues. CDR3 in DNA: TGCAGTGCCACTCGGGACAGGGCCGTTTCCGGGGAGCTGTTTTTT. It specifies CSATRDRAVSGELFF.

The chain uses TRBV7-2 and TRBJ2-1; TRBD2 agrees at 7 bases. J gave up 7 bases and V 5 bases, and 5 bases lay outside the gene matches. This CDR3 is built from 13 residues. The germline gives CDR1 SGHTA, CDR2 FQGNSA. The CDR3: CASSRGVTNEQFF. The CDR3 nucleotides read TGTGCCAGCAGCCGGGGGGTGACGAATGAGCAGTTCTTC.

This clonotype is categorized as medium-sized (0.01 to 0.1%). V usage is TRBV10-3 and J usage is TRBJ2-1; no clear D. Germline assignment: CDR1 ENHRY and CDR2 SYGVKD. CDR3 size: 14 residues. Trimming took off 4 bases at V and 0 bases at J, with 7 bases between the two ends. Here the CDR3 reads CAISVAASYNEQFF. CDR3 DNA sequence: TGTGCCATCAGTGTGGCAGCCTCCTACAATGAGCAGTTCTTC.

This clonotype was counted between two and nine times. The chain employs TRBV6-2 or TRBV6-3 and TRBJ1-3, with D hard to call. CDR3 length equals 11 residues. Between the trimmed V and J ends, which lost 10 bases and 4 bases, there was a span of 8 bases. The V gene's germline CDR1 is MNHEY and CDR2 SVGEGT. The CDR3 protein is CATYPGNTIYF. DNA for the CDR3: TGTGCCACTTACCCCGGAAACACCATATATTTT.

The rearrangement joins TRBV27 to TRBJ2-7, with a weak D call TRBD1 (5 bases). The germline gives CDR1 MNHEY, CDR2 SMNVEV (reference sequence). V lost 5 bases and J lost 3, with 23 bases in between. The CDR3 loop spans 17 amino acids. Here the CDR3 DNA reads TGTGCCAGCAGTCCCGCCTGGACACCTTATGCGCTCTACGAGCAGTACTTC. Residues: CASSPAWTPYALYEQYF.

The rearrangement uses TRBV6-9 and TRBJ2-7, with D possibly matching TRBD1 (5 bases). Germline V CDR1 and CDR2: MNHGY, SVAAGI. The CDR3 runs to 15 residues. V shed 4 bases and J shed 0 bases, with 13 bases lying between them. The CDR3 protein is CASSSSGSPSYEQYF. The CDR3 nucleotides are TGTGCCAGCAGTTCTTCAGGGTCACCCTCCTACGAGCAGTACTTC.

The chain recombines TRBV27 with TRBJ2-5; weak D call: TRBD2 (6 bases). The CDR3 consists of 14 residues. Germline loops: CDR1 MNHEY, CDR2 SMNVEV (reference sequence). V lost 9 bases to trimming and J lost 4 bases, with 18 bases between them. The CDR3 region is CARFNGSSRETQYF. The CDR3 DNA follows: TGTGCCAGATTTAACGGGAGTAGTCGAGAGACCCAGTACTTC.

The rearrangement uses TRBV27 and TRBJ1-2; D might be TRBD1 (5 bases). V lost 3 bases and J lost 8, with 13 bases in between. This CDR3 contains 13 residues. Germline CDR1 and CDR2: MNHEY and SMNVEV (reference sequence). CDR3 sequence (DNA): TGTGCCAGCAGTTTGGGGCGGTTCGGCGGCTACACCTTC. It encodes CASSLGRFGGYTF.

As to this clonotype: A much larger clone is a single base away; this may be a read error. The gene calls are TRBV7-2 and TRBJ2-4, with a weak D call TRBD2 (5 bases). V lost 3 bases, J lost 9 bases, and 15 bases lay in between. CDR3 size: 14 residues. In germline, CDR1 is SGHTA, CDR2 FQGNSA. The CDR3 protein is CASSLGKERFIQYF. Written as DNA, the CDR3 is TGTGCCAGCAGCTTGGGGAAAGAGCGGTTCATTCAGTACTTC.

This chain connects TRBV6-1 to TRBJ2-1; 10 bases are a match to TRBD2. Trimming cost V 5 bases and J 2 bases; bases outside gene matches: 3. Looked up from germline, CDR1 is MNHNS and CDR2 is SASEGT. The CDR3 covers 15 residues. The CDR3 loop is CASSLGTSAYNEQFF. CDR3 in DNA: TGTGCCAGCAGTTTAGGGACTAGCGCCTACAATGAGCAGTTCTTC.

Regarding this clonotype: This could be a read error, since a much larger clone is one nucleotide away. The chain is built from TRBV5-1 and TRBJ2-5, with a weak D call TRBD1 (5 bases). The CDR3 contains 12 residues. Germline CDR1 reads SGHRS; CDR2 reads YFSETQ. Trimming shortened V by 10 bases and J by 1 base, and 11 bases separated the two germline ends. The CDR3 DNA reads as TGCGCCGGCAAGGACATCCAAGAGACCCAGTACTTC. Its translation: CAGKDIQETQYF.

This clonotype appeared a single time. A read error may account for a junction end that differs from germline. The CDR3 DNA reads as TGTGCAAGCAGCTCCGAAAGACTGAATTCACCCCTCCACTTT. This sequence encodes CASSSERLNSPLHF. This sequence joins TRBV7-6 and TRBJ1-6; the D is unclear. CDR1 and CDR2 from the germline V gene are SGHVS and FNYEAQ. The length of the CDR3 is 14 residues.

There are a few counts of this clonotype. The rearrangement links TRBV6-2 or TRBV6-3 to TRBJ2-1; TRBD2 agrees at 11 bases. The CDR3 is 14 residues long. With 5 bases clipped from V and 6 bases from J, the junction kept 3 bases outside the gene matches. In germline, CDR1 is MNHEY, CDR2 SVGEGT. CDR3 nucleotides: TGTGCCAGCAGTCGACTAGCGGGATCCAATGAGCAGTTCTTC. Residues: CASSRLAGSNEQFF.

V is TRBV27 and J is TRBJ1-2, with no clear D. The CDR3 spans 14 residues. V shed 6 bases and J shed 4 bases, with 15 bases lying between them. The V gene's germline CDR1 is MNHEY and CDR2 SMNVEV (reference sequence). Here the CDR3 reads CASSHHPPSYGYTF. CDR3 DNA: TGTGCCAGCAGCCACCACCCCCCGAGCTATGGCTACACCTTC.

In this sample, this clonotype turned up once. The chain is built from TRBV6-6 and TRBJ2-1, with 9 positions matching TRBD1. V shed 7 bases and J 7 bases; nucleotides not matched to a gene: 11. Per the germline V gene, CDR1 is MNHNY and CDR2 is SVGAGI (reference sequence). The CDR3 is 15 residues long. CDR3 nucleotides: TGTGCCAGCACCAAGGACAGGGGCTTTATTAATGAGCAGTTCTTC. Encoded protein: CASTKDRGFINEQFF.

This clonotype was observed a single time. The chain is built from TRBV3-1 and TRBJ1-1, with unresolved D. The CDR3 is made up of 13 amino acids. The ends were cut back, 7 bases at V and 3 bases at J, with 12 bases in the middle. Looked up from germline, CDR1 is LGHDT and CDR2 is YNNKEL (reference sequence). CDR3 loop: CASKASVYTEAFF. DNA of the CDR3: TGTGCCAGCAAGGCCTCCGTCTACACTGAAGCTTTCTTT.

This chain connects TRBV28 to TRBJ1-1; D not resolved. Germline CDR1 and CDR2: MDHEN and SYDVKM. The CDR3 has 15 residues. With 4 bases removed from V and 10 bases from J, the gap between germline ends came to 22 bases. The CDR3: CASSSPSWVLIGAFF. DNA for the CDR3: TGTGCCAGCAGTTCACCCTCCTGGGTCCTCATAGGAGCTTTCTTT.

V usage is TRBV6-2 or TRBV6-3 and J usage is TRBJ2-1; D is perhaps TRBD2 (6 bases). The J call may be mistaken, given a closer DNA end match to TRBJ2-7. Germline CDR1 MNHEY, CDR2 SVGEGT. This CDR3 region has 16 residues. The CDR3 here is CASSYSGGLRLWEQYF. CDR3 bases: TGTGCCAGCAGTTACTCTGGGGGACTCCGATTATGGGAGCAGTACTTC.

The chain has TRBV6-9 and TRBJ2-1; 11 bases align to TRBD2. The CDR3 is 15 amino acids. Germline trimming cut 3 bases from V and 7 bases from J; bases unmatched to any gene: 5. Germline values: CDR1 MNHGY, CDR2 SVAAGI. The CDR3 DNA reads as TGTGCCAGCAGTTACGGCACTAGCGGGAGAAATGAGCAGTTCTTC. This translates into CASSYGTSGRNEQFF.

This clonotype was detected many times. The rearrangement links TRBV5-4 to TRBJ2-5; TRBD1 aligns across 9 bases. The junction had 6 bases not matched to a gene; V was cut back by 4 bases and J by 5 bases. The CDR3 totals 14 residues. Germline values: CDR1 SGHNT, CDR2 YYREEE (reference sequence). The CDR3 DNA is TGTGCCAGCAGCCGAAACAGGGGGCAGGAGACCCAGTACTTC. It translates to CASSRNRGQETQYF.

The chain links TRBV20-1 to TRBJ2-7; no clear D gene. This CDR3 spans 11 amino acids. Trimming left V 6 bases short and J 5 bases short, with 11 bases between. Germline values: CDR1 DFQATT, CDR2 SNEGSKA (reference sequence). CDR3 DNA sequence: TGCAGTGCAGTTCCCCGGGACGAGCAGTACTTC. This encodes CSAVPRDEQYF.